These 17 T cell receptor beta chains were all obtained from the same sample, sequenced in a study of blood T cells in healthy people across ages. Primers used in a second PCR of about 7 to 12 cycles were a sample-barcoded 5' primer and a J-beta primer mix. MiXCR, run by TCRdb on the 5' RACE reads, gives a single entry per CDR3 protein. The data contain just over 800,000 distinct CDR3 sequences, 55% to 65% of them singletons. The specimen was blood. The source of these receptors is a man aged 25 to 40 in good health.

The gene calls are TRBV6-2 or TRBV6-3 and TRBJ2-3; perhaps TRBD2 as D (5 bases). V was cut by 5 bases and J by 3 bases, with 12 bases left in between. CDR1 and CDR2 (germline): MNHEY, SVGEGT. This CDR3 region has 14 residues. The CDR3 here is CASSTERITDTQYF. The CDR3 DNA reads TGTGCCAGCAGTACAGAGCGGATTACAGATACGCAGTATTTT.

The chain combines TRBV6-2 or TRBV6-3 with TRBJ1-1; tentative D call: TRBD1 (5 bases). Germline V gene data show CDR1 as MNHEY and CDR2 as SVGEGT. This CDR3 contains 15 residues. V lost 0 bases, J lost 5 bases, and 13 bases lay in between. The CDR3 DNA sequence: TGTGCCAGCAGTTACTCATCGGGGGGAGGGACTGAAGCTTTCTTT. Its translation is CASSYSSGGGTEAFF.

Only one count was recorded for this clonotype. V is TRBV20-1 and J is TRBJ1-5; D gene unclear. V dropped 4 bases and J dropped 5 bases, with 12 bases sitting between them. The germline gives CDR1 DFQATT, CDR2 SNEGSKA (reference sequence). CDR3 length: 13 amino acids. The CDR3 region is CSAIGPFDQPQHF. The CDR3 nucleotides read TGCAGTGCTATTGGGCCGTTTGATCAGCCCCAGCATTTT.

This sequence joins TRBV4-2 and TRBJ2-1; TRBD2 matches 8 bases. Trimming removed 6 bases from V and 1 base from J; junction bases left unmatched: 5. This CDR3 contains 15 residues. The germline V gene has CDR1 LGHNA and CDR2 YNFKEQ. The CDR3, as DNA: TGTGCCAGCAGACCGGGGGGGCAGTCCTACAATGAGCAGTTCTTC. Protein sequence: CASRPGGQSYNEQFF.

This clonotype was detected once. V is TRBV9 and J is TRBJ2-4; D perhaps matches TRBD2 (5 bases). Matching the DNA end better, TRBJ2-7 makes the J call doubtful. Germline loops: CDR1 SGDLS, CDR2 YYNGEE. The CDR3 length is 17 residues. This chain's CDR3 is CASSVDIGGPTSYEQYF. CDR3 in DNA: TGTGCCAGCAGCGTAGACATAGGAGGTCCCACCTCCTACGAGCAGTACTTC.

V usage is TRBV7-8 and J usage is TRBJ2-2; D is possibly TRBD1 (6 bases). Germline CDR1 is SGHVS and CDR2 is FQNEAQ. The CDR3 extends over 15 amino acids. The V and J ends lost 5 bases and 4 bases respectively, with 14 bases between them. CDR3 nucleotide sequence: TGTGCCAGCAGCCGAAAAGACAGGAGCACCGGGGAGCTGTTTTTT. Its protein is CASSRKDRSTGELFF.

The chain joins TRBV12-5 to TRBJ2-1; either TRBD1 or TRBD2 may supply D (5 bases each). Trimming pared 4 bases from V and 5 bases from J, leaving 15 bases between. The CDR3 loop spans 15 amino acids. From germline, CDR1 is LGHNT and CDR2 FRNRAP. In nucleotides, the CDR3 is TGTGCTAGTGGTTCGGGGCTAGGTGTGGACAATGAGCAGTTCTTC. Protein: CASGSGLGVDNEQFF.

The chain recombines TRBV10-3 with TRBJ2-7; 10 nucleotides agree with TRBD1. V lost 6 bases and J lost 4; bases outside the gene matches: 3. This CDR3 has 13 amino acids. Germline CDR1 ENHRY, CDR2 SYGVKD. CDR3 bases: TGTGCCATCAGCGGGACAGGGGTATACGAGCAGTACTTC. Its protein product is CAISGTGVYEQYF.

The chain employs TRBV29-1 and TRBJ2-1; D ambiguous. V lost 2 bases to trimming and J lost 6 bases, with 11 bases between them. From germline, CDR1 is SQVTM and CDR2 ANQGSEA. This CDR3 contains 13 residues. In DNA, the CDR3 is TGCAGCGTTGAAAGTAGTGGTTTCAATGAGCAGTTCTTC. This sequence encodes CSVESSGFNEQFF.

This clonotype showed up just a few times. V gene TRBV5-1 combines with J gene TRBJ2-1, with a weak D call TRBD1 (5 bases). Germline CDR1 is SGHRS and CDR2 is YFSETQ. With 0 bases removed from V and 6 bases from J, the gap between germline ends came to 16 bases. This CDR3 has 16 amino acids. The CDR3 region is CASSLDGQGPLNEQFF. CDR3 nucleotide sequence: TGCGCCAGCAGCTTGGATGGGCAGGGTCCCCTCAATGAGCAGTTCTTC. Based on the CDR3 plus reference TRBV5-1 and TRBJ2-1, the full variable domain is KAGVTQTPRYLIKTRGQQVTLSCSPISGHRSVSWYQQTPGQGLQFLFEYFSETQRNKGNFPGRFSGRQFSNSRSEMNVSTLELGDSALYLCASSLDGQGPLNEQFFGPGTRLTVL.

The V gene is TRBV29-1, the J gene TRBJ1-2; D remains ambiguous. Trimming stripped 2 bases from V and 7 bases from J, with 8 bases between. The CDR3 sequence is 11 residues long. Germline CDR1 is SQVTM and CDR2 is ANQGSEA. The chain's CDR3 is CSVEQRIGYTF. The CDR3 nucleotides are TGCAGCGTTGAACAGCGGATTGGCTACACCTTC.

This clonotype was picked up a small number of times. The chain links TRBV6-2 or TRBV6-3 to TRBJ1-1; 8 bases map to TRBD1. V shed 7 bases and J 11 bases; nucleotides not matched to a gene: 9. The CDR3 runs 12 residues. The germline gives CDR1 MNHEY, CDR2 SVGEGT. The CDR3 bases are TGTGCCAGCAAAGCGGACAGGGCCCCGGCTTTCTTT. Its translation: CASKADRAPAFF.

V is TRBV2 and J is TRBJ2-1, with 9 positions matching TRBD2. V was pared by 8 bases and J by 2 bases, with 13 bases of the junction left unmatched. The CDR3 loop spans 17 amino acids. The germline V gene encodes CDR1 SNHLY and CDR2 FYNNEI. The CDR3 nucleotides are TGTGCCAGCGCCATGCCGACTAGCGGTTATACCTACAATGAGCAGTTCTTC. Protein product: CASAMPTSGYTYNEQFF.

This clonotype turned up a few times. CDR3 sequence (DNA): TGTGCCAGCAGCCAAGACTCTGAATACGAGCAGTACTTC. This translates into CASSQDSEYEQYF. The gene calls are TRBV4-2 and TRBJ2-7; D gene unclear. Germline CDR1 reads LGHNA; CDR2 reads YNFKEQ. CDR3 length: 13 amino acids. V was trimmed by 0 bases and J by 4 bases, leaving 7 bases between them.

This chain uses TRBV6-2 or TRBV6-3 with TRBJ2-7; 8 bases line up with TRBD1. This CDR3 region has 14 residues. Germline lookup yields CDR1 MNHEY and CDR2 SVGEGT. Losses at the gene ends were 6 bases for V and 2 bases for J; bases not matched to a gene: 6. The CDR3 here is CASRPTGAPYEQYF. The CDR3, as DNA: TGTGCCAGCAGGCCGACAGGGGCCCCCTACGAGCAGTACTTC.

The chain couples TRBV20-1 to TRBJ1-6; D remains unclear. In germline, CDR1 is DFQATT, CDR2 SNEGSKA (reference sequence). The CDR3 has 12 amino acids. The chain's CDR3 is CGPGRWDSPLHF. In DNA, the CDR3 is TGCGGCCCTGGGCGGTGGGATTCACCCCTCCACTTT.

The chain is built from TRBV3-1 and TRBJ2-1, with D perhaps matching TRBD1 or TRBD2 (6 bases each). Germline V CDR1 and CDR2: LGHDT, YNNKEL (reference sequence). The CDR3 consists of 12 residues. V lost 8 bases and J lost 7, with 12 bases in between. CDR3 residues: CASGGLANEQFF. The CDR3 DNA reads TGTGCCAGCGGGGGGCTAGCAAATGAGCAGTTCTTC.